The sequence of this T cell receptor beta chain was determined in a study of cytomegalovirus exposure and HLA in healthy donors. Regarding the study as a whole: Earlier analysis found most TCR beta V segments productive about 90% or about 30% of the time.

As concerns this clone: What it binds is not known.

PCR amplification relied on 60 Vbeta primers (plus 13 Jbeta primers). Sequencing used immunoSEQ multiplex PCR; TCRdb keeps in-frame clones, though not all of them. The sample has some 59,000 clones; roughly 84% are singletons. Though nominally healthy at sampling, donors likely had unrecorded immune exposures. This CDR3 region has 14 residues. Trimming cost V 5 bases and J 1 base; bases outside gene matches: 5. Germline V gene sequence: CDR1 ENHRY, CDR2 SYGVKD. Material for sequencing was PBMCs. J is TRBJ2-7 and V is TRBV10-3; 7 bases are a match to TRBD2. The receptor was derived from a woman between 18 and 29 years old in good health and CMV-seronegative. Here the CDR3 reads CAISTPGLSYEQYF. For the CDR3, the DNA is TGTGCCATCAGTACCCCGGGACTATCCTACGAGCAGTACTTC.